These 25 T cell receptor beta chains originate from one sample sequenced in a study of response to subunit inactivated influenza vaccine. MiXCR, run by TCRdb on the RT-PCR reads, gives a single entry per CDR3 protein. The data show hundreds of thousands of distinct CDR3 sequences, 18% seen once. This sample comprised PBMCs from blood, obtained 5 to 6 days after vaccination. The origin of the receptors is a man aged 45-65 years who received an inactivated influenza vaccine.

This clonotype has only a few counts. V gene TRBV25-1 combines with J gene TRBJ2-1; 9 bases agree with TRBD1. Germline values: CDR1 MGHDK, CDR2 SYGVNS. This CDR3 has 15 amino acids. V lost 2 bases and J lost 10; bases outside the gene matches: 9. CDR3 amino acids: CASSEGWGQGGEQFF. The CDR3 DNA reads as TGTGCCAGCAGTGAAGGATGGGGACAGGGTGGGGAGCAGTTCTTC.

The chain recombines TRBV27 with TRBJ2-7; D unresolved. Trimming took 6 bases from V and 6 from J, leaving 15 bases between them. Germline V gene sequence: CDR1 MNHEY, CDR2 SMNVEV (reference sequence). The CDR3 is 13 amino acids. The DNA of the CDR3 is TGTGCCAGCAGGGACCTCTCCCGGGCCGAGCAGTACTTC. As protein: CASRDLSRAEQYF.

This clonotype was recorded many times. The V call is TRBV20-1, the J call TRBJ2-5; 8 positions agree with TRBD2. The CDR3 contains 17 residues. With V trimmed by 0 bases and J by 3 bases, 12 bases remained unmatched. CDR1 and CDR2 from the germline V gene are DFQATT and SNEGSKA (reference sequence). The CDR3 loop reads CSARDLSPAGVKETQYF. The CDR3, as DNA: TGCAGTGCTAGAGATCTCTCTCCAGCGGGGGTAAAAGAGACCCAGTACTTC.

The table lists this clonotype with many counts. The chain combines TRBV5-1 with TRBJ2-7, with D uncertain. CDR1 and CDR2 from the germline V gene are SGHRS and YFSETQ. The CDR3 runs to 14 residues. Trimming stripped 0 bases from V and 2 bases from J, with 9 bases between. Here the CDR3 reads CASSLERGPYEQYF. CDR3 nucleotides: TGCGCCAGCAGCTTGGAGCGTGGACCCTACGAGCAGTACTTC.

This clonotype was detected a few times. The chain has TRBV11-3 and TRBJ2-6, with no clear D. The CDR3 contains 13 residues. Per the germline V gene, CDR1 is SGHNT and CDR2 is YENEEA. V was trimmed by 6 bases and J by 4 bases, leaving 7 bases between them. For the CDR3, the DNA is TGTGCCAGCAGGGCCTCCGGGGCCAACGTCCTGACTTTC. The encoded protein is CASRASGANVLTF.

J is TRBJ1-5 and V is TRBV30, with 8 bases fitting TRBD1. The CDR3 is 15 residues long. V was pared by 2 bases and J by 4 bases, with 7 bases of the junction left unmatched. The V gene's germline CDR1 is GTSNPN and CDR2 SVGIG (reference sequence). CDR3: CAWSPGQGFNQPQHF. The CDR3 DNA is TGTGCCTGGAGTCCTGGACAGGGATTTAATCAGCCCCAGCATTTT.

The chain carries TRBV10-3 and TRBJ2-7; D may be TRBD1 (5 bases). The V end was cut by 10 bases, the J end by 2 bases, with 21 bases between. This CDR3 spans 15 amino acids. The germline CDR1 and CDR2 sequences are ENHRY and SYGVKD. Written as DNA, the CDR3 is TGTGCCACCGCGAGCCCAACAGGAGACCCCTACGAGCAGTACTTC. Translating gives CATASPTGDPYEQYF.

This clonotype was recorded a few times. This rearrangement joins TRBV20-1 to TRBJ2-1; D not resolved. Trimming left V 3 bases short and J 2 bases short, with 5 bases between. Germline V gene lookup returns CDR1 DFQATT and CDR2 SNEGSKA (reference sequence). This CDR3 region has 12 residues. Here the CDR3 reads CSARATYNEQFF. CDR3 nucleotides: TGCAGTGCTAGGGCTACCTACAATGAGCAGTTCTTC.

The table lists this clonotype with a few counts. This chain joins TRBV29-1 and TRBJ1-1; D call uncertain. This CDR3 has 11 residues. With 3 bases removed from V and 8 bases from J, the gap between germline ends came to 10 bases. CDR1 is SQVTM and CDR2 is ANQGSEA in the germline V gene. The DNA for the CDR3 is TGCAGCGTTGATAACAGTCAAGAAGCTTTCTTT. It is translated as CSVDNSQEAFF.

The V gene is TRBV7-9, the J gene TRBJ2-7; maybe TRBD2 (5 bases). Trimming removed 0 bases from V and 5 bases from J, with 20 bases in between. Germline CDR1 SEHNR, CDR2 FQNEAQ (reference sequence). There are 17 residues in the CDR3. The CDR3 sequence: CASSLARARSPRNEQYF. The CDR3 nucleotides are TGTGCCAGCAGCTTAGCGAGGGCCAGGTCCCCAAGGAACGAGCAGTACTTC.

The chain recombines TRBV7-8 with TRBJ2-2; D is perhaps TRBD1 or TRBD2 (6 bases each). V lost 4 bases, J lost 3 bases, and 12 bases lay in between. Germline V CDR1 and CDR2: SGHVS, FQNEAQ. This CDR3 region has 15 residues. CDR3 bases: TGTGCCAGCAGCTCGGAGGGGGTCTACACCGGGGAGCTGTTTTTT. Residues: CASSSEGVYTGELFF.

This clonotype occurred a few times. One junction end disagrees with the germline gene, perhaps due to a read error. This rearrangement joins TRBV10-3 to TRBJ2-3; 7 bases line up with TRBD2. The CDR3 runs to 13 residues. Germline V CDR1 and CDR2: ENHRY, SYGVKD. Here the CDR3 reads CANSSGSTDTQYF. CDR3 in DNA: TGTGCCAACAGTAGCGGGAGCACAGATACGCAGTATTTT.

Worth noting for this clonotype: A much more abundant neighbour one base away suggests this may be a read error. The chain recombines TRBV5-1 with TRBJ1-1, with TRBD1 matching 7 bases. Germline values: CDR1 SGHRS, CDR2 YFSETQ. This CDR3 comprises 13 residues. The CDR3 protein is CASSLDRGPEAVF. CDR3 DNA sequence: TGCGCCAGCAGCTTGGACAGGGGCCCTGAAGCTGTCTTT.

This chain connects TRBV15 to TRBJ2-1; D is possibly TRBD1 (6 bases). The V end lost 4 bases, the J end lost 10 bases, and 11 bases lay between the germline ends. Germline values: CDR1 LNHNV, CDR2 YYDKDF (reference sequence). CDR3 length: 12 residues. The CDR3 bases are TGTGCCACCAGCACACCTAGGGGGGAGCAGTTCTTC. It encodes CATSTPRGEQFF.

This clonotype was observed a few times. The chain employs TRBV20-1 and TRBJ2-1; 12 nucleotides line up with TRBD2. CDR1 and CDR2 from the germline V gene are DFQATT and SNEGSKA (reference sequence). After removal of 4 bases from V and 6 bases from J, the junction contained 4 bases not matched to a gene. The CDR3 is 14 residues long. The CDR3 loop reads CSATTSGRFNEQFF. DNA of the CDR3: TGCAGTGCTACGACTAGCGGGAGATTCAATGAGCAGTTCTTC.

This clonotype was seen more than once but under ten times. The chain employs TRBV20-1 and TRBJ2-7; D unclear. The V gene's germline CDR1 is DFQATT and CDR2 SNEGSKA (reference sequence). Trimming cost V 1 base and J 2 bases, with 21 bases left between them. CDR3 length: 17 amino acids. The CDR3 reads CSARGDSVLRRTYEQYF. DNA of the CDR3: TGCAGTGCTAGAGGTGATTCCGTACTCAGACGTACCTACGAGCAGTACTTC.

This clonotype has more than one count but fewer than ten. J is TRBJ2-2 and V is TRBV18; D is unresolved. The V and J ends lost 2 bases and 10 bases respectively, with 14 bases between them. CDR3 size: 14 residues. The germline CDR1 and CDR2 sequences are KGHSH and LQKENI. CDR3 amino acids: CASSPDTVRMELFF. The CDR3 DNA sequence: TGTGCCAGCTCACCAGATACGGTTCGGATGGAGCTGTTTTTT.

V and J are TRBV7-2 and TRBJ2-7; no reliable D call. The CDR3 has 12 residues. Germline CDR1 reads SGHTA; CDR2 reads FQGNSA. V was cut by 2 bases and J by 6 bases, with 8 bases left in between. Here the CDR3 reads CASSLSEFEQYF. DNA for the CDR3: TGTGCCAGCAGCTTATCCGAGTTCGAGCAGTACTTC.

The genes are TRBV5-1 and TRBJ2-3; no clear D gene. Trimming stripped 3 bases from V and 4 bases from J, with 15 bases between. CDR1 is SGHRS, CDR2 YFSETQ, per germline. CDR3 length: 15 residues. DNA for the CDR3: TGCGCCAGCAGCTGGGTGGCTGGGAAGGCAGATACGCAGTATTTT. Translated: CASSWVAGKADTQYF.

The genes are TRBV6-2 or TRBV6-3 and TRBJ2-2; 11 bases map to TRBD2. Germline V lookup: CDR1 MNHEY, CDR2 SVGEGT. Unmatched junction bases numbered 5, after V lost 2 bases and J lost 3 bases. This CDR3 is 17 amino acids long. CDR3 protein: CASSYPSGRPYTGELFF. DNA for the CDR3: TGTGCCAGCAGTTACCCTAGCGGGAGGCCGTACACCGGGGAGCTGTTTTTT.

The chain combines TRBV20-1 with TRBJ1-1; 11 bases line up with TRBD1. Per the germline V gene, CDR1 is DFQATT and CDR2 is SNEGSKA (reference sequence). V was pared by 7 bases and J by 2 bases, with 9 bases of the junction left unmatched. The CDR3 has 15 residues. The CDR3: CSVGQGGRRNTEAFF. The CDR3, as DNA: TGCAGTGTGGGACAGGGGGGCCGTAGAAACACTGAAGCTTTCTTT.

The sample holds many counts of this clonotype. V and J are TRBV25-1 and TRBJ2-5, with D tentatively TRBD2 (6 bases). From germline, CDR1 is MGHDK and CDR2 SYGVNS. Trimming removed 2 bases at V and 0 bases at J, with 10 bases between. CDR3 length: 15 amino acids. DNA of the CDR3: TGTGCCAGCAGTGAAGTCGGAGGGTACCAAGAGACCCAGTACTTC. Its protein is CASSEVGGYQETQYF. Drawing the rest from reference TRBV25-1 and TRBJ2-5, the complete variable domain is EADIYQTPRYLVIGTGKKITLECSQTMGHDKMYWYQQDPGMELHLIHYSYGVNSTEKGDLSSESTVSRIRTEHFPLTLESARPSHTSQYLCASSEVGGYQETQYFGPGTRLLVL.

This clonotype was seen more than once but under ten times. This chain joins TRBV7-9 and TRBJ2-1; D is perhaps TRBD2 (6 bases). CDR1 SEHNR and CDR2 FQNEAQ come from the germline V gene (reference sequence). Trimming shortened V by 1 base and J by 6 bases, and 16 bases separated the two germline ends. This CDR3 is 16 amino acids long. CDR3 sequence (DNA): TGTGCCAGCAGCTTAGGTGTGACTAGAAAAGGCAATGAGCAGTTCTTC. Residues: CASSLGVTRKGNEQFF.

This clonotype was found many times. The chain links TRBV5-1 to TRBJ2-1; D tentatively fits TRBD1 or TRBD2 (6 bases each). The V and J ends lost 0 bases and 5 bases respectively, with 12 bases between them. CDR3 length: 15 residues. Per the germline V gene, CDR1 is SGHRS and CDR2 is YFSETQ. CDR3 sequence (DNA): TGCGCCAGCAGCTTGGTTCAGGGGAGGCACAATGAGCAGTTCTTC. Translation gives CASSLVQGRHNEQFF.

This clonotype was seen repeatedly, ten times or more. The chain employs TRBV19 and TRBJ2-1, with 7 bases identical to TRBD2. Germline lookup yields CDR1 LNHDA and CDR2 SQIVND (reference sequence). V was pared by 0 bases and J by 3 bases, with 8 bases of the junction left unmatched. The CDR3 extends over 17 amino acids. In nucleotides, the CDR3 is TGTGCCAGTAGTATAGATCTTGCCAGCGGGAACTACAATGAGCAGTTCTTC. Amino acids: CASSIDLASGNYNEQFF.